Presented here are 5 T cell receptor beta chains from one specimen sequenced in a study of identical twins. TCRdb re-called the 5' RACE reads with MiXCR, one entry per CDR3 protein. This table has roughly 1,500,000 distinct CDR3 sequences, around 29% appearing once. Sequencing was performed on cord blood. The receptors originated from a newborn girl in good health.

This clonotype was seen a handful of times. The chain joins TRBV28 to TRBJ2-6; tentatively, D is TRBD1 (6 bases). The germline gives CDR1 MDHEN, CDR2 SYDVKM. This CDR3 is built from 20 residues. Trimming cost V 6 bases and J 1 base, with 25 bases left between them. CDR3 coding DNA: TGTGCCAGCAGCAAACCCAACCGGGACATCCGATATTCTGGGGCCAACGTCCTGACTTTC. Protein sequence: CASSKPNRDIRYSGANVLTF.

There are a few counts of this clonotype. The chain couples TRBV6-2 or TRBV6-3 to TRBJ2-1; 11 bases are shared with TRBD1. The V gene end was trimmed by 2 bases and the J gene end by 10 bases; junction bases not matched to a gene: 4. The CDR3 covers 14 residues. The germline V gene has CDR1 MNHEY and CDR2 SVGEGT. The CDR3: CASSYGTGGGEQFF. Written as DNA, the CDR3 is TGTGCCAGCAGTTACGGGACAGGGGGAGGGGAGCAGTTCTTC.

This clonotype was seen a single time. The genes are TRBV3-1 and TRBJ2-4; D is uncertain. Trimming removed 2 bases from V and 5 bases from J, with 10 bases in between. Germline CDR1 is LGHDT and CDR2 is YNNKEL (reference sequence). CDR3 length: 14 residues. In nucleotides, the CDR3 is TGTGCCAGCAGCCAAAGTAGGGTCGAAAACATTCAGTACTTC. It yields the protein CASSQSRVENIQYF.

This clonotype was seen a single time. An end of the junction does not agree with germline; a read error may underlie this. The chain couples TRBV13 to TRBJ2-1; no firm D call. CDR3 length: 15 residues. Germline V CDR1 and CDR2: PRHDT, FYEKMQ (reference sequence). The CDR3 spells CVSSHDRLKNNEQFF. As DNA, the CDR3 is TGTGTCAGCAGCCACGACCGCCTCAAAAACAATGAGCAGTTCTTC.

The V gene is TRBV5-1, the J gene TRBJ2-5, with D perhaps TRBD1 or TRBD2 (6 bases each). CDR3 length equals 16 residues. The ends were cut back, 4 bases at V and 0 bases at J, with 16 bases in the middle. Germline loops: CDR1 SGHRS, CDR2 YFSETQ. The CDR3 DNA is TGCGCCAGCAGCCGCCAAGCCGGGGGCCACCAAGAGACCCAGTACTTC. It specifies CASSRQAGGHQETQYF.